The 6 T cell receptor beta chains in this list originate from one sample, sequenced in a study of shared clonotypes between healthy human individuals. Measured with immunoSEQ multiplex PCR; TCRdb has only the in-frame clones, and not every one. In the table there are about 580,000 clones, roughly 98% of which are singletons. Naive-designated CD8 cells lacked CD45RO, were positively enriched for CCR7, and omitted terminally differentiated effector memory CD45RA+ cells. The sequencing input was naive CD8+ T cells sorted from blood. The source of these receptors is a man aged 25 to 45 in good health.

The chain links TRBV27 to TRBJ2-7; 7 nucleotides line up with TRBD1. The ends lost 3 bases at V and 7 bases at J; junction bases unmatched: 9. Germline lookup yields CDR1 MNHEY and CDR2 SMNVEV (reference sequence). The CDR3 loop spans 14 amino acids. CDR3 sequence reads: CASSFLGTDLEQYF. DNA of the CDR3: TGTGCCAGCAGTTTCCTTGGGACAGATCTTGAGCAGTACTTC.

The chain joins TRBV7-8 to TRBJ2-5; a possible D gene is TRBD2 (6 bases). CDR3 length: 16 amino acids. V dropped 0 bases and J dropped 1 base, with 12 bases sitting between them. From germline, CDR1 is SGHVS and CDR2 FQNEAQ. In nucleotides, the CDR3 is TGTGCCAGCAGCTTAGCCGGGGGTCGGAGCCAAGAGACCCAGTACTTC. Translated, it gives CASSLAGGRSQETQYF.

This chain links TRBV19 with TRBJ1-1, with a tentative D call TRBD1 (6 bases). V gave up 9 bases and J gave up 0 bases, with 11 bases separating them. Germline lookup yields CDR1 LNHDA and CDR2 SQIVND (reference sequence). The CDR3 runs to 13 residues. CDR3 sequence (DNA): TGTGCCAGCAAACAGGGAATGAACACTGAAGCTTTCTTT. As protein: CASKQGMNTEAFF. The complete variable domain, with remaining parts taken from reference TRBV19 and TRBJ1-1, reads DGGITQSPKYLFRKEGQNVTLSCEQNLNHDAMYWYRQDPGQGLRLIYYSQIVNDFQKGDIAEGYSVSREKKESFPLTVTSAQKNPTAFYLCASKQGMNTEAFFGQGTRLTVV.

For the CDR3, the DNA is TGTGCCTGGAGTGGGACTAGCGGAGGGGGGGGCAGGGTTCAAGATACGCAGTATTTT. Protein: CAWSGTSGGGGRVQDTQYF. V and J are TRBV30 and TRBJ2-3, with 10 bases that match TRBD2. The CDR3 totals 19 residues. V was clipped by 1 base and J by 5 bases; unmatched bases: 18. Germline loops: CDR1 GTSNPN, CDR2 SVGIG (reference sequence). Full variable domain (missing parts from reference TRBV30 and TRBJ2-3): SQTIHQWPATLVQPVGSPLSLECTVEGTSNPNLYWYRQAAGRGLQLLFYSVGIGQISSEVPQNLSASRPQDRQFILSSKKLLLSDSGFYLCAWSGTSGGGGRVQDTQYFGPGTRLTVL.

Comments on this clone: This sample also contains other DNA sequences that code for the same CDR3. The V and J genes are TRBV7-2 and TRBJ2-7; 12 positions agree with TRBD2. The V gene end was trimmed by 5 bases and the J gene end by 4 bases; junction bases not matched to a gene: 3. Germline V gene lookup returns CDR1 SGHTA and CDR2 FQGNSA. The length of the CDR3 is 14 residues. The CDR3 DNA reads TGTGCCAGCAGCACTGGACTAGCGGGGTACGAGCAGTACTTC. Translated, it gives CASSTGLAGYEQYF.

This chain joins TRBV5-4 and TRBJ2-7; D ambiguous. The germline V and J ends were trimmed by 1 base and 3 bases, with 14 bases remaining between them. CDR1 and CDR2 from the germline V gene are SGHNT and YYREEE (reference sequence). The CDR3 spans 15 residues. DNA of the CDR3: TGTGCCAGCAGCTTGAATCAGGATTTCGACTACGAGCAGTACTTC. Translating gives CASSLNQDFDYEQYF. Drawing the rest from reference TRBV5-4 and TRBJ2-7, the complete variable domain is ETGVTQSPTHLIKTRGQQVTLRCSSQSGHNTVSWYQQALGQGPQFIFQYYREEENGRGNFPPRFSGLQFPNYSSELNVNALELDDSALYLCASSLNQDFDYEQYFGPGTRLTVT.